The 32 T cell receptor beta chains below all came from one sample that was sequenced in a study of T cell changes during pregnancy in multiple sclerosis. Measured with immunoSEQ multiplex PCR; TCRdb has only the in-frame clones, and not every one. The top ten hold approximately 5.1% of the sample, which has tens of thousands of clones, under 95% seen once. The material was CD8+ T cells from peripheral blood mononuclear cells, obtained in the third trimester of pregnancy. The receptors here all came from a female donor with multiple sclerosis, enrolled in a pregnancy study.

The chain recombines TRBV6-5 with TRBJ1-2, with TRBD1 matching over 10 bases. Germline CDR1 MNHEY, CDR2 SVGAGI. The CDR3 sequence is 12 residues long. Trimming took 7 bases from V and 8 from J; bases not matched to a gene: 4. As DNA, the CDR3 is TGTGCCAGCAATGGACAGGGGGTAGGCTACACCTTC. Amino acids: CASNGQGVGYTF.

This chain links TRBV4-3 with TRBJ2-2; D uncertain. CDR1 and CDR2 (germline): LGHNA, YSLEER. The CDR3 runs to 15 residues. The V end lost 0 bases, the J end lost 1 base, and 6 bases lay between the germline ends. CDR3 in amino acids: CASSQDRGNTGELFF. CDR3 in DNA: TGCGCCAGCAGCCAAGACAGAGGGAACACCGGGGAGCTGTTTTTT.

V gene TRBV10-3 combines with J gene TRBJ2-5, with 9 bases that match TRBD1. Germline V CDR1 and CDR2: ENHRY, SYGVKD. The CDR3 sequence is 13 residues long. V shed 4 bases, J shed 5 bases, and the junction held 2 bases outside the gene matches. Here the CDR3 reads CAISVDRGETQYF. The CDR3 bases are TGTGCCATCAGTGTAGACAGGGGGGAGACCCAGTACTTC.

V and J are TRBV5-1 and TRBJ2-1; 10 positions match TRBD1. V gave up 4 bases and J gave up 9 bases; unmatched junction bases: 7. Germline lookup yields CDR1 SGHRS and CDR2 YFSETQ. The CDR3 contains 14 residues. CDR3 bases: TGCGCCAGCAGCCCGGGACAGGGGATTTTTGAGCAGTTCTTC. Translation gives CASSPGQGIFEQFF.

The table lists this clone with a few counts. The J gene is TRBJ1-1, the V gene TRBV28; weak D call: TRBD1 (6 bases). The length of the CDR3 is 16 residues. Germline V gene lookup returns CDR1 MDHEN and CDR2 SYDVKM. Trimming removed 4 bases from V and 0 bases from J, with 15 bases in between. In nucleotides, the CDR3 is TGTGCCAGCAGTTACCCGGTGGACAGCATGAACACTGAAGCTTTCTTT. Protein sequence: CASSYPVDSMNTEAFF.

V is TRBV7-9 and J is TRBJ2-3, with D maybe TRBD1 (8 bases). Trimming pared 8 bases from V and 4 bases from J, leaving 31 bases between. Germline CDR1 SEHNR, CDR2 FQNEAQ (reference sequence). The length of the CDR3 is 19 residues. CDR3 loop: CASSTRQLRAGQAPDTQYF. CDR3 DNA: TGTGCCAGCTCTACCCGACAGCTTAGAGCGGGACAGGCGCCAGATACGCAGTATTTT.

The genes are TRBV19 and TRBJ2-1, with TRBD2 identical over 11 bases. This CDR3 spans 15 amino acids. The trim removed 5 bases at V and 11 bases at J, leaving 11 bases unmatched. In germline, CDR1 is LNHDA, CDR2 SQIVND (reference sequence). The CDR3 coding sequence is TGTGCCAGTAGTGTCCTAGCGGGAGGCCCTCCTAAGCAGTTCTTC. It encodes CASSVLAGGPPKQFF.

The rearrangement links TRBV28 to TRBJ1-2, with a tentative D call TRBD1 (5 bases). V lost 6 bases, J lost 6 bases, and 26 bases lay in between. CDR1 and CDR2 from the germline V gene are MDHEN and SYDVKM. CDR3 size: 17 residues. CDR3 coding DNA: TGTGCCAGCAGCTCGTCTCGCCTGGGACTTGTTGTGGATGGCTACACCTTC. It specifies CASSSSRLGLVVDGYTF.

The chain is built from TRBV11-2 and TRBJ2-7; D gene ambiguous. CDR1 and CDR2 from the germline V gene are SGHAT and FQNNGV. Deletions cut 7 bases from V and 1 base from J, with 17 bases between. This CDR3 is built from 15 residues. CDR3 in DNA: TGTGCCAGCACCCCTTCTGTTAGTCGGTCCTACGAGCAGTACTTC. Translated, it gives CASTPSVSRSYEQYF. Based on the CDR3 plus reference TRBV11-2 and TRBJ2-7, the full variable domain is EAGVAQSPRYKIIEKRQSVAFWCNPISGHATLYWYQQILGQGPKLLIQFQNNGVVDDSQLPKDRFSAERLKGVDSTLKIQPAKLEDSAVYLCASTPSVSRSYEQYFGPGTRLTVT.

The chain links TRBV4-3 to TRBJ2-7, with 7 bases that match TRBD2. CDR3 length equals 18 residues. The V gene's germline CDR1 is LGHNA and CDR2 YSLEER. With V trimmed by 0 bases and J by 0 bases, 11 bases remained unmatched. CDR3 in amino acids: CASSQDPSTSVTSYEQYF. In nucleotides, the CDR3 is TGCGCCAGCAGCCAAGACCCATCTACTAGCGTTACCTCCTACGAGCAGTACTTC.

The chain has TRBV4-3 and TRBJ1-2, with 8 bases that match TRBD1. Germline lookup yields CDR1 LGHNA and CDR2 YSLEER. The trim removed 2 bases at V and 6 bases at J, leaving 5 bases unmatched. This CDR3 has 14 amino acids. As DNA, the CDR3 is TGCGCCAGCAGCCAACACGACAGGGGAGATGGCTACACCTTC. Translation: CASSQHDRGDGYTF.

The chain links TRBV5-1 to TRBJ2-5; D is unclear. This CDR3 is 15 amino acids long. The V gene's germline CDR1 is SGHRS and CDR2 YFSETQ. Deletions cut 0 bases from V and 1 base from J, with 10 bases between. In DNA, the CDR3 is TGCGCCAGCAGCTTGGAACAGACAACCCAAGAGACCCAGTACTTC. This translates into CASSLEQTTQETQYF.

The gene calls are TRBV7-9 and TRBJ2-1, with a possible D match to TRBD2 (6 bases). V was pared by 4 bases and J by 4 bases, with 8 bases between. Germline V gene lookup returns CDR1 SEHNR and CDR2 FQNEAQ (reference sequence). The CDR3 is made up of 13 amino acids. The CDR3 region is CASSSGLYNEQFF. The CDR3 DNA follows: TGTGCCAGCAGCTCGGGACTTTACAATGAGCAGTTCTTC. The whole variable domain, filled in from reference TRBV7-9 and TRBJ2-1, reads DTGVSQNPRHKITKRGQNVTFRCDPISEHNRLYWYRQTLGQGPEFLTYFQNEAQLEKSRLLSDRFSAERPKGSFSTLEIQRTEQGDSAMYLCASSSGLYNEQFFGPGTRLTVL.

The chain employs TRBV19 and TRBJ1-2; 9 bases are a match to TRBD1. Germline CDR1 and CDR2: LNHDA and SQIVND (reference sequence). The CDR3 is 17 amino acids. Trimming took 5 bases from V and 3 from J; bases not matched to a gene: 13. CDR3 sequence (DNA): TGTGCCAGTAGTCTGGGACAGGGAAGATTTCGGGACTATGGCTACACCTTC. It translates to CASSLGQGRFRDYGYTF.

V usage is TRBV2 and J usage is TRBJ2-2; a weak D match, TRBD1 (6 bases). Trimming cost V 8 bases and J 4 bases, with 11 bases left between them. The V gene's germline CDR1 is SNHLY and CDR2 FYNNEI. The CDR3 contains 13 residues. In DNA form, the CDR3 reads TGTGCCAGCGGGGGCGGTGGCACCGGGGAGCTGTTTTTT. Amino acid sequence: CASGGGGTGELFF.

The J gene is TRBJ1-5, the V gene TRBV19; 9 bases agree with TRBD1. Germline V gene sequence: CDR1 LNHDA, CDR2 SQIVND (reference sequence). Trimming at V came to 6 bases and at J to 3 bases, leaving 6 bases not matched to a gene. The CDR3 spans 15 residues. The CDR3 sequence is CASSFGQGINQPQHF. CDR3 nucleotide sequence: TGTGCCAGTAGCTTCGGACAGGGGATCAATCAGCCCCAGCATTTT.

This chain connects TRBV4-1 to TRBJ2-2, with 9 bases fitting TRBD2. J gave up 0 bases and V 2 bases, and 1 base lay outside the gene matches. CDR3 size: 16 residues. Germline V gives CDR1 MGHRA, CDR2 YSYEKL. The CDR3 is CASSQRLAANTGELFF. Here the CDR3 DNA reads TGCGCCAGCAGCCAAAGACTAGCGGCGAACACCGGGGAGCTGTTTTTT.

The chain couples TRBV10-3 to TRBJ2-5; weak D call: TRBD1 (6 bases). The CDR3 is 16 amino acids. The germline V and J ends were trimmed by 2 bases and 5 bases, with 18 bases remaining between them. Germline V CDR1 and CDR2: ENHRY, SYGVKD. Written as DNA, the CDR3 is TGTGCCATCAGTGAGCAGCAGGGGCCAATCGGGGAGACCCAGTACTTC. It specifies CAISEQQGPIGETQYF.

This CDR3 reads CASSQDRRTGVEKLFF. The CDR3 DNA is TGCGCCAGCAGCCAAGATCGTAGAACAGGGGTGGAAAAACTGTTTTTT. V usage is TRBV4-3 and J usage is TRBJ1-4, with 7 bases lining up with TRBD1. The CDR3 contains 16 residues. CDR1 is LGHNA and CDR2 is YSLEER in the germline V gene. V lost 0 bases, J lost 8 bases, and 9 bases stayed unmatched.

The rearrangement uses TRBV7-6 and TRBJ1-1, with a weak D call TRBD1 (6 bases). The CDR3 runs to 15 residues. Germline V CDR1 and CDR2: SGHVS, FNYEAQ. The V and J ends lost 4 bases and 4 bases respectively, with 16 bases between them. The CDR3 loop is CASSSSGEGVTEAFF. The CDR3 DNA reads TGTGCCAGCAGCTCTTCAGGGGAGGGGGTCACTGAAGCTTTCTTT. Looking up the rest from reference TRBV7-6 and TRBJ1-1 gives the full variable domain: GAGVSQSPRYKVTKRGQDVALRCDPISGHVSLYWYRQALGQGPEFLTYFNYEAQQDKSGLPNDRFSAERPEGSISTLTIQRTEQRDSAMYRCASSSSGEGVTEAFFGQGTRLTVV.

The V gene is TRBV5-1, the J gene TRBJ1-1, with 8 bases fitting TRBD1. The germline V gene encodes CDR1 SGHRS and CDR2 YFSETQ. V was pared by 0 bases and J by 7 bases, with 2 bases of the junction left unmatched. The CDR3 spans 13 residues. CDR3 sequence reads: CASSLEGQGEAFF. The DNA for the CDR3 is TGCGCCAGCAGCTTGGAAGGACAGGGTGAAGCTTTCTTT.

The V and J genes are TRBV7-9 and TRBJ2-3, with 7 bases lining up with TRBD2. The CDR3 runs 15 residues. Germline CDR1 and CDR2: SEHNR and FQNEAQ (reference sequence). After removal of 3 bases from V and 1 base from J, the junction contained 4 bases not matched to a gene. This chain's CDR3 is CASSFLAEGTDTQYF. CDR3 DNA: TGTGCCAGCAGCTTCCTAGCGGAGGGCACAGATACGCAGTATTTT.

This clone has a handful of counts. The rearrangement uses TRBV28 and TRBJ1-5; D not certain. CDR1 is MDHEN, CDR2 SYDVKM, per germline. V was cut by 6 bases and J by 2 bases, with 5 bases left in between. The CDR3 spans 12 residues. The CDR3 is CASSFGNQPQHF. CDR3 coding DNA: TGTGCCAGCAGCTTTGGCAATCAGCCCCAGCATTTT. Together with reference TRBV28 and TRBJ1-5, the CDR3 gives the full variable domain: DVKVTQSSRYLVKRTGEKVFLECVQDMDHENMFWYRQDPGLGLRLIYFSYDVKMKEKGDIPEGYSVSREKKERFSLILESASTNQTSMYLCASSFGNQPQHFGDGTRLSIL.

The chain joins TRBV9 to TRBJ2-7; maybe TRBD2 (5 bases). This CDR3 has 15 residues. V lost 2 bases and J lost 4, with 16 bases in between. Looked up from germline, CDR1 is SGDLS and CDR2 is YYNGEE. The CDR3 nucleotides read TGTGCCAGCAGCGTCGGGATCCTAACCGGGTACGAGCAGTACTTC. The encoded protein is CASSVGILTGYEQYF.

This chain uses TRBV5-6 with TRBJ2-3; 12 bases map to TRBD2. CDR1 is SGHDT and CDR2 is YYEEEE in the germline V gene. This CDR3 has 15 residues. Trimming removed 3 bases from V and 4 bases from J; junction bases left unmatched: 3. Here the CDR3 DNA reads TGTGCCAGCAGCTGGACTAGCGGGATATCAGATACGCAGTATTTT. As protein: CASSWTSGISDTQYF. The entire variable domain, with the rest obtained from reference TRBV5-6 and TRBJ2-3, is as follows: DAGVTQSPTHLIKTRGQQVTLRCSPKSGHDTVSWYQQALGQGPQFIFQYYEEEERQRGNFPDRFSGHQFPNYSSELNVNALLLGDSALYLCASSWTSGISDTQYFGPGTRLTVL.

This sequence joins TRBV28 and TRBJ2-7; perhaps TRBD1 as D (6 bases). V was trimmed by 3 bases and J by 2 bases, leaving 14 bases between them. Germline CDR1 MDHEN, CDR2 SYDVKM. The CDR3 is made up of 15 amino acids. CDR3 sequence reads: CASSFQGRAAYEQYF. The CDR3 bases are TGTGCCAGCAGTTTCCAGGGGCGGGCGGCCTACGAGCAGTACTTC.

This clone was seen just once. The chain combines TRBV15 with TRBJ1-1; possibly TRBD1 for D (5 bases). Germline-derived CDR1 and CDR2 are LNHNV and YYDKDF (reference sequence). This CDR3 has 14 amino acids. Trimming took 2 bases from V and 1 from J, leaving 8 bases between them. CDR3 region: CATSRKTANTEAFF. The CDR3 DNA reads as TGTGCCACCAGCAGAAAGACAGCGAACACTGAAGCTTTCTTT.

V usage is TRBV5-1 and J usage is TRBJ2-3; the D gene is possibly TRBD1 (5 bases). CDR3 length: 14 amino acids. CDR1 SGHRS and CDR2 YFSETQ come from the germline V gene. V was shortened by 1 base and J by 4 bases, with 10 bases between the two germline ends. CDR3 in DNA: TGCGCCAGCAGCTTGCAACAGGTGCCAGATACGCAGTATTTT. Translation: CASSLQQVPDTQYF.

The genes are TRBV4-1 and TRBJ1-2; D remains unclear. The CDR3 contains 14 residues. The ends were cut back, 1 base at V and 8 bases at J, with 14 bases in the middle. The germline V gene encodes CDR1 MGHRA and CDR2 YSYEKL. In DNA form, the CDR3 reads TGCGCCAGCAGCCAAGTGGAGGGCTCGGGCGGCTACACCTTC. Translating gives CASSQVEGSGGYTF.

This clone was found once. This chain connects TRBV10-1 to TRBJ2-3, with D unclear. CDR3 length: 13 residues. Deletions cut 8 bases from V and 1 base from J, with 10 bases between. CDR1 and CDR2 (germline): WNHNN, SYGVQD (reference sequence). DNA for the CDR3: TGCGCCAGCGCGCGTGTCTGCACAGATACGCAGTATTTT. Protein product: CASARVCTDTQYF.

The chain employs TRBV4-3 and TRBJ2-5, with TRBD2 as a possible D gene (5 bases). Trimming removed 4 bases at V and 5 bases at J, with 11 bases between. CDR1 and CDR2 from the germline V gene are LGHNA and YSLEER. There are 13 residues in the CDR3. The CDR3 is CASSLGIEETQYF. The DNA for the CDR3 is TGCGCCAGCAGCCTCGGGATTGAGGAGACCCAGTACTTC.

The chain employs TRBV27 and TRBJ2-1, with D maybe TRBD2 (5 bases). With 3 bases removed from V and 9 bases from J, the gap between germline ends came to 21 bases. This CDR3 contains 16 residues. The germline V gene encodes CDR1 MNHEY and CDR2 SMNVEV (reference sequence). In DNA, the CDR3 is TGTGCCAGCAGTTTCATCTGGGCTAGTGAGGGTAGTGAGCAGTTCTTC. Protein product: CASSFIWASEGSEQFF.